The rows below give T cell receptor beta chains drawn from one sample of a study of cytomegalovirus exposure and HLA in healthy donors. Sequenced by immunoSEQ multiplex PCR; TCRdb stores in-frame clones only, minus some. The sample includes 150,000 to 200,000 clones, around 78% of them seen just once. The sample taken for sequencing was PBMCs. The receptors stem from a woman in her 30s in good health and CMV-seropositive. Both conserved end residues are part of each CDR3. The D gene is left open where the match is weak. Size is omitted from some rows. Given values are once, few, many or a class for expanded clones.

J: TRBJ1-1; V: TRBV5-5; D: TRBD1; size: -; CDR3: CASSPRQGANTEAFF; DNA: TGTGCCAGCAGCCCAAGGCAGGGGGCGAACACTGAAGCTTTCTTT
J: TRBJ2-7; V: TRBV4-3; D: TRBD1; size: -; CDR3: CASSQDIRGSYEQYF; DNA: TGCGCCAGCAGCCAAGATATCAGGGGGAGCTACGAGCAGTACTTC
J: TRBJ1-3; V: TRBV5-1; D: -; size: -; CDR3: CASSVGGVRNTIYF; DNA: TGCGCCAGCAGCGTCGGGGGGGTGCGAAACACCATATATTTT
J: TRBJ2-1; V: TRBV7-9; D: -; size: -; CDR3: CSSSPGWHASSYNEQFF; DNA: TGTTCCAGCAGCCCAGGGTGGCACGCTAGCTCCTACAATGAGCAGTTCTTC
J: TRBJ2-3; V: TRBV10-1; D: -; size: few; CDR3: CASSDRSQGLDTQYF; DNA: TGCGCCAGCAGTGACCGGTCGCAGGGATTAGATACGCAGTATTTT
J: TRBJ2-1; V: TRBV5-1; D: -; size: -; CDR3: CASSPIGRSRDTYNEQFF; DNA: TGCGCCAGCAGCCCGATAGGTCGGTCCAGAGACACCTACAATGAGCAGTTCTTC
J: TRBJ1-2; V: TRBV19; D: -; size: -; CDR3: CASSMVLRGGDGYTF; DNA: TGTGCCAGTAGTATGGTGTTGCGCGGGGGCGACGGCTACACCTTC
J: TRBJ2-1; V: TRBV9; D: TRBD1; size: -; CDR3: CASSASRTGGGSGAYNEQFF; DNA: TGTGCCAGCAGCGCATCGAGGACAGGGGGTGGGTCGGGGGCCTACAATGAGCAGTTCTTC
J: TRBJ1-1; V: TRBV7-8; D: TRBD1; size: -; CDR3: CASSPPRGRGQGDTEAFF; DNA: TGTGCCAGCAGCCCCCCCCGGGGCAGGGGGCAGGGAGACACTGAAGCTTTCTTT
J: TRBJ1-2; V: TRBV25-1; D: -; size: -; CDR3: CASSGHRRGYTF; DNA: TGTGCCAGCAGTGGCCACAGGCGTGGCTACACCTTC
J: TRBJ1-2; V: TRBV6-5; D: TRBD1; size: -; CDR3: CATRDRGSWGYGYTF; DNA: TGTGCCACCCGGGACAGGGGGTCTTGGGGCTATGGCTACACCTTC
J: TRBJ1-2; V: TRBV5-1; D: TRBD1; size: -; CDR3: CASSATATGYNYGYTF; DNA: TGCGCCAGCAGCGCTACCGCGACAGGGTATAACTATGGCTACACCTTC
J: TRBJ2-1; V: TRBV10-3; D: TRBD2; size: -; CDR3: CAISEASGSSSYNEQFF; DNA: TGTGCCATCAGTGAGGCGAGCGGGAGCAGCTCCTACAATGAGCAGTTCTTC
J: TRBJ1-1; V: TRBV7-2; D: -; size: -; CDR3: CASSPGLRQLGTEAFF; DNA: TGTGCCAGCAGTCCCGGCCTCCGGCAGCTAGGAACTGAAGCTTTCTTT